This TCR beta chain was observed in a study of blood T cell repertoires in COVID-19. Method: immunoSEQ multiplex PCR; TCRdb's copy keeps in-frame clones and lacks some. The repertoire holds some 200,000 clones, under 85% seen once, with about 7.8% in the top ten. The sequencing sample was made of peripheral blood. The clonotype comes from a woman at least 80 years old with COVID-19, enrolled during active disease.

The CDR3 reads CASSTLRGSYGYTF. CDR3 DNA sequence: TGTGCCAGCAGCACCTTGCGGGGGTCCTATGGCTACACCTTC. This sequence joins TRBV5-5 and TRBJ1-2; D may be TRBD1 (5 bases). The V end lost 4 bases, the J end lost 4 bases, and 14 bases lay between the germline ends. Germline values: CDR1 SGHKS, CDR2 YYEKEE (reference sequence). The CDR3 contains 14 residues.